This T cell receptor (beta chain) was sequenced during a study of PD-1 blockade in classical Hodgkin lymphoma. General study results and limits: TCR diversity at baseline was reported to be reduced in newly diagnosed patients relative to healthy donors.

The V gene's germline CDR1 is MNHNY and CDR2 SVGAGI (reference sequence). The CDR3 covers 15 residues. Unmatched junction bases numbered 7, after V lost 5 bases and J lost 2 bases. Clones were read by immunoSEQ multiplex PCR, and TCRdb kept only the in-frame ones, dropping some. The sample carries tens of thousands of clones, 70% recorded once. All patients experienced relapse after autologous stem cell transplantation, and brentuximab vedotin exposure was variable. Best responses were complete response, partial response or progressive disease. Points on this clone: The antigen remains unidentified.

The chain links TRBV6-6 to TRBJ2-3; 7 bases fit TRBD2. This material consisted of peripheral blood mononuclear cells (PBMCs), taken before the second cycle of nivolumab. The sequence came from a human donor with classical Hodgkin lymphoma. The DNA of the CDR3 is TGTGCCAGCAGTACCTACCGGGGGGTCACAGATACGCAGTATTTT. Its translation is CASSTYRGVTDTQYF.